The 4 T cell receptor beta chains reported below all come from one sample, sequenced in a study of naive and memory T cell subsets. An equimolar mix of two oligonucleotides served as the beta constant-region primer for TRBC1 and TRBC2. Nested alpha and beta constant-region primers with the SP2 primer drove four PCR rounds on ligated cDNA. TCRdb reprocessed the UMI-ligation and nested PCR reads via MiXCR and lists one record per CDR3 protein. The sample includes about 23,000 distinct CDR3 sequences, over 7% of them seen just once. The sample taken for sequencing was central memory CD8+ T cells from blood. The receptors were gathered from a human donor in good health.

V gene TRBV28 combines with J gene TRBJ2-7; the D is unclear. The V gene lost 5 bases and the J gene lost 5 bases, with 13 bases spanning the gap. The CDR3 runs 13 residues. Per the germline V gene, CDR1 is MDHEN and CDR2 is SYDVKM. The CDR3 region has the DNA TGTGCCAGCAGTCCACCCTTATCACACGAGCAGTACTTC. It codes for CASSPPLSHEQYF.

This clonotype was counted between two and nine times. The J gene is TRBJ2-2, the V gene TRBV15; D unclear. The ends were cut back, 6 bases at V and 0 bases at J, with 20 bases in the middle. CDR1 LNHNV and CDR2 YYDKDF come from the germline V gene (reference sequence). This CDR3 has 18 residues. CDR3 bases: TGTGCCACCAGTAATGGAACGCCGAAACTCCCGAACACCGGGGAGCTGTTTTTT. This codes for CATSNGTPKLPNTGELFF.

This clonotype turned up a few times. The V gene is TRBV30, the J gene TRBJ2-2, with 9 bases identical to TRBD2. The CDR3 covers 15 residues. Per the germline V gene, CDR1 is GTSNPN and CDR2 is SVGIG (reference sequence). J lost 5 bases, V lost 2 bases, and 6 bases had no gene match. The CDR3 nucleotides read TGTGCCTGGAGTCAGCGGGAGGTAGAAACCGGGGAGCTGTTTTTT. Protein sequence: CAWSQREVETGELFF.

This clonotype was detected ten times or more. J is TRBJ2-2 and V is TRBV28; 8 nucleotides match TRBD2. J gave up 2 bases and V 1 base, and 6 bases lay outside the gene matches. The length of the CDR3 is 17 residues. From germline, CDR1 is MDHEN and CDR2 SYDVKM. The CDR3 spells CASSLLGGLGNTGELFF. CDR3 nucleotide sequence: TGTGCCAGCAGTTTATTAGGGGGACTAGGCAACACCGGGGAGCTGTTTTTT.